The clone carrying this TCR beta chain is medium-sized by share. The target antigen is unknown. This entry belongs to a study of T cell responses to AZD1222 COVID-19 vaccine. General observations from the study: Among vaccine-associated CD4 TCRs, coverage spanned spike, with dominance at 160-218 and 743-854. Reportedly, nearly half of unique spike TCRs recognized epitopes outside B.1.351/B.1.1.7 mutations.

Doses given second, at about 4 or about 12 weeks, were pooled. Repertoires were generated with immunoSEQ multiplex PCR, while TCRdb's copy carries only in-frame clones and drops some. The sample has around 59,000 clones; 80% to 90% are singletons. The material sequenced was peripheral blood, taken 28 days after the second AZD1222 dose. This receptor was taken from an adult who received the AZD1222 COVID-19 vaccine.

This CDR3 is CASSLSGSREQFF. DNA of the CDR3: TGTGCCAGCAGTTTGAGCGGGAGCCGGGAGCAGTTCTTC. V gene TRBV28 combines with J gene TRBJ2-1; 8 bases are shared with TRBD2. There are 13 residues in the CDR3. Germline CDR1 MDHEN, CDR2 SYDVKM. V gave up 3 bases and J gave up 10 bases; unmatched junction bases: 5.